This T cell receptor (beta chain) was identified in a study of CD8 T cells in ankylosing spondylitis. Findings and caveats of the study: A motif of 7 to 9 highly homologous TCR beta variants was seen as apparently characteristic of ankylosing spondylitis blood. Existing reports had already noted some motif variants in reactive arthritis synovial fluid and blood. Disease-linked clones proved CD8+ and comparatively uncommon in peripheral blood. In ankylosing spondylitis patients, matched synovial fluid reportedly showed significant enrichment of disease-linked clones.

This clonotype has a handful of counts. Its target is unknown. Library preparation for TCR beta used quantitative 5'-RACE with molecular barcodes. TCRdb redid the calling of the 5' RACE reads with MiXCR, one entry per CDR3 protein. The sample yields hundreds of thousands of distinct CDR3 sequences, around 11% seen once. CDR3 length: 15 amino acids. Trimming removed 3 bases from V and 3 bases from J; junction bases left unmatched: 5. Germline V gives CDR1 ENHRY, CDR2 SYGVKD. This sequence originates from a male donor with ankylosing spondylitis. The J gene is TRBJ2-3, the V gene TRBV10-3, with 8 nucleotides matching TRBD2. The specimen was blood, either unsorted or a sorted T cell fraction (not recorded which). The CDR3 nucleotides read TGTGCCATCAGTGAACAGCGGGAGAGAACAGATACGCAGTATTTT. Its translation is CAISEQRERTDTQYF.